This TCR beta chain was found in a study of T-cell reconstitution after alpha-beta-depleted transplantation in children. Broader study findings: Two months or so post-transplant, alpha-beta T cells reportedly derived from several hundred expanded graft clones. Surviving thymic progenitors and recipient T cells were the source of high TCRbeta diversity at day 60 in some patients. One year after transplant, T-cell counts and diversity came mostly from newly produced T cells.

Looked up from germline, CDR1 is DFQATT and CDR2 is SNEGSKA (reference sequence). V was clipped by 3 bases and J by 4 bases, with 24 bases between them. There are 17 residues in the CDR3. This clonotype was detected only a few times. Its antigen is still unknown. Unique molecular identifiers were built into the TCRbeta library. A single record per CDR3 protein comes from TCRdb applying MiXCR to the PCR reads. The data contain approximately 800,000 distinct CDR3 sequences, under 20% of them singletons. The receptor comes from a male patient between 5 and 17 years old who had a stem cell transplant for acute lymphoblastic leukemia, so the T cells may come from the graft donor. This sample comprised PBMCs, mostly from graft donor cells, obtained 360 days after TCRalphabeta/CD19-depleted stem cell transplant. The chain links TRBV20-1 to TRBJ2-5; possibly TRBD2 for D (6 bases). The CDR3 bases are TGCAGTGCTAGTAGGCCCCGAGCGGGTCGCACTGGAGAGACCCAGTACTTC. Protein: CSASRPRAGRTGETQYF.